This paragraph covers one TCR beta chain sequence. Its antigen is unidentified. The data originate from a study of cytomegalovirus exposure and HLA in healthy donors. General study results and limits: V- and J-gene trimming in TCR beta was tied to a missense DCLRE1C variant by an analysis performed later. According to an earlier analysis, most TCR beta V segments yielded productive rearrangements about 90% or about 30% of the time. Across donors, most TCRs were seen rarely, yet some public ones were widespread. Association with HLA alleles at 0.05 false discovery rate was found for some 18,000 TCR beta sequences in a later analysis.

The PCR employed 60 Vbeta primers together with 13 Jbeta primers. Only in-frame clones appear in the TCRdb table, and some are missing; sequencing was by immunoSEQ multiplex PCR. The table has roughly 130,000 clones, around 70% seen once. Germline V gives CDR1 MNHNY, CDR2 SVGAGI (reference sequence). The V end was cut by 6 bases, the J end by 0 bases, with 5 bases between. This CDR3 is built from 12 residues. The chain recombines TRBV6-6 with TRBJ2-5; D not certain. The clonotype originates from a man younger than 40 in good health and CMV-seropositive. Sequences were obtained from PBMCs. CDR3 sequence (DNA): TGTGCCAGCAGCCCGTACCAAGAGACCCAGTACTTC. Protein: CASSPYQETQYF.